This TCR beta chain was sequenced for a study of blood T cell repertoires in COVID-19. Across the whole study: PBMCs, B-cell-depleted T cells, or T cells provided the cDNA or gDNA that made up the material.

Trimming took 6 bases from V and 2 from J; bases not matched to a gene: 6. The CDR3 is 15 amino acids. Germline CDR1 is LNHDA and CDR2 is SQIVND (reference sequence). Per the original data handling: By means of reference gene primer amplification, nucleated cell counts were estimated. Produced via immunoSEQ multiplex PCR; TCRdb's table is partial and in-frame only. For V, J and clone size, that table is used; D and trimming come from the DNA. In the table there are approximately 220,000 clones, approximately 80% of which are singletons. The chain couples TRBV19 to TRBJ2-2; TRBD1 aligns across 7 bases. The clonotype comes from a man aged 40-55 years with acute or convalescent COVID-19. Sequenced material: peripheral blood. CDR3 sequence: CASSTGTANTGELFF. The CDR3 DNA sequence: TGTGCCAGTAGCACCGGGACAGCTAACACCGGGGAGCTGTTTTTT.